The present T cell receptor (beta chain) was sequenced within a study of a mutant IDH1 vaccine in newly diagnosed glioma. As for the study in general: Patients began vaccination 4-6 weeks after radiotherapy alone, or with temozolomide cycles. The therapy given earlier, which was standard therapy, consisted of radiotherapy, temozolomide, or both, and most of the patients received both. Study-level findings and limits: There were vaccine-induced immune responses in around 93% of the patients.

Time point denoted: week 5, during vaccination. Doses consisted of 300 ug of mutant IDH1 20-mer peptide each, paired with topical imiquimod. Donors had new IDH1-mutant astrocytomas of WHO grade 3 or 4 (ATRX-lost). This clone was seen a handful of times. What it recognizes is unknown. The germline V and J ends were trimmed by 5 bases and 7 bases, with 11 bases remaining between them. The CDR3 has 12 amino acids. Germline CDR1 SEHNR, CDR2 FQNEAQ (reference sequence). Assay: immunoSEQ multiplex PCR; the TCRdb copy retains only in-frame clones and omits some. Here the sample spans 75,000 to 85,000 clones, around nine tenths being singletons.

This receptor was obtained from a woman in her fifties or sixties with glioma. The V call is TRBV7-9, the J call TRBJ1-1; tentatively, D is TRBD1 (5 bases). Sequences were derived from PBMCs, sampled from a glioma patient whose treatment included an IDH1 peptide vaccine. The DNA for the CDR3 is TGTGCCAGCAGCCTAGACAGAAATGAAGCTTTCTTT. It encodes CASSLDRNEAFF. The full variable domain, rest sourced from reference TRBV7-9 and TRBJ1-1, is DTGVSQNPRHKITKRGQNVTFRCDPISEHNRLYWYRQTLGQGPEFLTYFQNEAQLEKSRLLSDRFSAERPKGSFSTLEIQRTEQGDSAMYLCASSLDRNEAFFGQGTRLTVV.